The entry below gives a single T cell receptor beta chain sequence along with its context. What this receptor recognizes is not known. Per-nucleotide qualities are absent, and no much larger clonotype sits a single base away. Libraries were prepared through the immunoSEQ multiplex PCR assay. A mixture of 60 forward primers for TCR Vbeta segments and 13 reverse primers for TCR Jbeta segments was used in the multiplex PCR. Amplification of the CDR3 region of rearranged TCR beta genes was performed with a multiplex PCR assay on genomic DNA. Amplified TCR beta libraries were sequenced as 87-base-pair reads on the Illumina HiSeq System. From the authors' description of their analysis: Across the 700 or so repertoires, a later analysis counted some 80 million unique TCR beta chains, roughly 11 million of which were shared by at least two donors. Raw reads were error-corrected and collapsed into unique sequences with a nearest-neighbor algorithm that merged closely related sequences to remove PCR and sequencing errors. CDR3 sequences were aligned to IMGT reference sequences to assign V, D and J gene segments. Each retained sequence needed at least a six-nucleotide match to both a V gene segment and a J gene segment. A rearrangement counted as productive if the CDR3 had no stop codons and remained in frame with V and J, and every other rearrangement counted as non-productive. Following IMGT convention, CDR3 was defined as the stretch from the second conserved V-encoded cysteine to the conserved J-encoded phenylalanine. In an earlier analysis of 500 to 650 of the donors, sequences lacking an unambiguous match to a single V gene segment were excluded. An earlier analysis of about 590 of the donors classified V segments as functional when productive rearrangements were above 56.7% and as segregating when the standard deviation between donors was above 5%. A statistical classification framework was developed to diagnose cytomegalovirus status using the catalog of TCR beta chain sequences. In a later analysis, TCR nucleotide sequences were compared against IMGT/GENE-DB human TR gene sequences so that V and J genes could be assigned. In a later analysis, CDR3 sequences and most-parsimonious VDJ recombination scenarios were assigned using the TCRdist pipeline. In a later analysis, every TCR beta chain was defined by the combination of its CDR3 amino acid sequence and its V-gene family, and reads without a unique V-gene family were dropped. A later analysis removed 450 to 600 highly shared, low-generation-probability nucleotide sequences to deal with suspected cross-contamination and a sequencing artifact. In a later analysis, a clonal expansion index was calculated for each public chain from normalized within-repertoire ranks of inferred template counts. A later analysis computed generation probabilities with a VDJ recombination model fitted to out-of-frame rearrangements, and checked the results against IGoR. In a later analysis, TCR-TCR, TCR-HLA and TCR-CMV co-occurrence was scored with hypergeometric tests, and a repertoire-size bias correction was applied to TCR pairs. To estimate false discovery rates, a later analysis permuted the HLA or CMV assignments 20 times. In a later analysis, co-occurring TCRs were grouped with DBSCAN, and TCRdist sequence similarity was added when clustering was performed within HLA-allele-positive subsets. Repertoires with fewer than 30,000 or more than 120,000 public chains, plus five repertoires with anomalous nucleotide sharing, were excluded from co-occurrence clustering. The table was pulled from immuneACCESS by TCRdb, which kept in-frame rearrangements only. Such tables lose some clones; where checked, under half of the loss comes from unresolved V genes, and the rest has no known cause. The V and J calls and clone size are taken from that table; D and trimming were inferred from the DNA. For this sample the table gives about 200,000 clones, of which over 65% were detected only once. The top ten constitute just under 3% of the sample.

This sample stems from a study of cytomegalovirus exposure and HLA in healthy donors (dated by TCRdb to between 2016 and 2019). A note on the overall study: An earlier analysis of 587 of the donors reported about 300 Gb of sequence data and 117 million unique TCR beta sequences obtained from around 170 million T cells. About 300 gigabases of sequencing data and approximately 85 million unique TCR sequences were included in an early release covering about 620 HLA-typed donors. The genetic ancestry cluster associated with self-reported Caucasian donors included 81% of the approximately 410 genotyped donors. The study aimed to test whether cataloging public T cell receptors could reveal signatures of past pathogen exposure. The T cell repertoires of 550 to 850 subjects were profiled by immunosequencing and related to cytomegalovirus serostatus. Along with the approximately 700-subject first cohort, a separate validation cohort of over a hundred different subjects was used. High-throughput TCR immunosequencing, statistical association of individual TCRs with disease status, and machine learning were combined to predict cytomegalovirus infection status. A later analysis re-examined previously published TCR beta repertoires from several hundred donors and added high-resolution HLA genotyping to investigate patterns of TCR occurrence. Rather than using new phenotypic data, the later analysis identified candidate immune exposures from TCR beta sequences and from how often those sequences occurred across donors. To decide whether each TCR beta V gene segment behaved as functional or pseudogenic, an earlier analysis of 587 of the donors relied on high-throughput TCR beta sequencing. Donor age, sex, ethnicity and CMV serostatus were compiled alongside the repertoire data. Genome-wide SNP genotypes for about 65% of the roughly 670 donors were used in a later genetic analysis, which treated that subset as a discovery cohort. All discovery cohort repertoires had been generated using a single sequencing platform. HLA typing included class I and class II loci at four-digit resolution. Typing coverage varied by locus: roughly 629-640 donors for A, B, C, DRB1 and DQB1; more than 500 for DQA1; around 610 for DPA1; 450 to 480 for DPB1. Roughly 5 DR-DQ haplotypes were handled as single units for association and clustering, since linkage in the cohort was strong. On average, about 240,000 unique TCR beta nucleotide sequences were sequenced per donor among a few hundred genotyped donors of the cohort, with roughly 18% of those sequences being non-productive.

Beyond this particular receptor, the publication reports: Across donors, most TCR sequences were observed very rarely, whereas some public TCRs were present in many individuals. The classifier was reported to diagnose cytomegalovirus status with high specificity and sensitivity in both the original cohort and the validation cohort. In a later analysis, several top co-occurrence clusters were reported to appear linked to parvovirus B19, influenza, CMV and Epstein-Barr virus. Because the 87-base-pair reads could not distinguish some IMGT-functional V segments, including TRBV6-2 and TRBV6-3, those segments were excluded. For the cohort, immune exposure information was limited to CMV serostatus. In an earlier analysis of about 540 of the donors, most TCR beta V segments were observed in productive rearrangements about 90% or about 30% of the time, broadly matching IMGT annotations. A further reported finding was that TCR beta sequences accurately predicted the HLA-A and HLA-B alleles for most subjects in the first cohort. A later analysis associated 17,000 or so TCR beta sequences with specific HLA alleles at a false discovery rate of 0.05. A later genetic analysis reported fewer N-insertions in productive TCRs among donors in an Asian-associated ancestry cluster than the roughly 640-donor mean. The earlier analysis of 587 of the donors excluded around 17 rarely observed V segments, including chromosome 9 orphons, because counts were too low. According to a later analysis, TCR association rates differed among HLA loci, with DRB1 alleles showing the most associated TCRs and HLA-C alleles showing the fewest. Only TCR beta chains were sequenced in this cohort, and the absence of alpha or paired-chain data limited detectable features. Strong co-occurrence of HLA alleles, especially DR and DQ, made assigning TCR associations to individual alleles difficult. In vitro tests confirmed that a few of the cytomegalovirus-associated TCR beta chains recognize cytomegalovirus antigens. Sequencing depth was assumed to be roughly uniform across donors in the presence/absence analyses, though that assumption may not hold. V-gene and J-gene trimming of TCR beta chains was associated with a missense DCLRE1C variant in a later genetic analysis, and the association was replicated in an independent cohort. Correlated functional status among segregating V segments might be attributable to linkage disequilibrium, but an unknown experimental factor could not be ruled out. Because some donors lacked HLA typing at each locus, the association tests relied only on the typed subset. In a later analysis, HLA-associated TCR beta chains showed more clonal expansion and lower generation probabilities than non-associated chains that were equally common. A cluster of highly shared sequence variants was judged likely to be a technical artifact of the sequencing pipeline. The authors suggested that the approach could potentially be generalized to other disease states and immunological phenotypes. According to a later analysis, most CMV-associated TCR beta chains appeared to be HLA-restricted, and the HLA associations seemed to be driven largely by CMV exposure. In the study, around 160 TCR beta chains were listed as associated with cytomegalovirus.

The CDR1 and CDR2 encoded by the germline V gene are MDHEN and SYDVKM. Germline trimming amounts to 1 base on V and 3 bases on J, with 4 as the count of junction bases outside the gene matches. The CDR3, from cysteine to phenylalanine, totals 15 residues. The CDR3 DNA has 45 bases and is translated from base 1. The cohort comprised more than 550 healthy bone marrow donors. All cohort members were sampled while nominally healthy, although unrecorded immune exposures were likely present. The donor was CMV seronegative and belonged to the group of under 400 seronegative cohort members. A peripheral blood sample was collected from each donor, and TCR beta sequencing was performed on peripheral blood mononuclear cells. Genomic DNA was extracted from the blood cell samples with the Qiagen DNeasy Blood Extraction Kit.

The sequence was collected from a woman aged 25 to 39 in good health and CMV-seronegative. Source material: PBMCs. The rearranged segments are TRBV28 and TRBJ2-7, with 9 bases in between that match TRBD2. DNA sequence: TGTGCCAGCAGTTTATATAGCGGGAGAGGCTACGAGCAGTACTTC. This gives the protein CASSLYSGRGYEQYF.